This T cell receptor beta chain was found in a study of early T cells in non-severe SARS-CoV-2 infection (dated by TCRdb to the early 2020s). Regarding the complete study: Bulk RNA from unsorted whole blood was used for TCR sequencing, so alpha and beta chains could not be paired.

From the cysteine up to the phenylalanine, the CDR3 has a length of 16 residues. Kept here is only the CDR3 DNA, which spans 48 bases and is read in frame from base 1. CDR1 is given as MNHEY and CDR2 as SVGAGI, both from the germline V gene. Ends trimmed: V by 5 bases, J by 0 bases; bases unmatched to a gene: 3. This clonotype was picked up a small number of times. Its antigen has not been determined. Base qualities are not recorded, but no much larger clone differs from it by a single base. The study was a case-control design nested within a healthcare worker cohort in London, UK, with weekly nasopharyngeal swab PCR tests and blood sampling. Between 23 and 31 March 2020, the week of the UK lockdown, healthcare workers were enrolled and then followed up weekly for as long as 16 weeks. Points the paper makes about the study in general: VDJdb matching was skewed toward anti-spike CD8 responses and likely underestimated virus-specific expansions by missing private and CD4 specificities.

Library prep was done by 5' RACE. Instrument on record: NextSeq 500. To correct for sequencing error and PCR bias, the TCR library protocol tagged individual cDNA molecules with unique molecular identifiers. Sequencing covered both TCR alpha and beta chains, and within each sample the abundances of alpha and beta sequences were tightly co-correlated. The original methods were these. V gene, J gene and CDR3 annotation of TCR sequences was performed with Decombinator V4. TCRs were defined as expanded if a significant change between any two time points was detected under a Poisson model with p below 0.0001. TCR abundances were normalised to the total number of TCRs sequenced in each sample and reported as counts per million. TRAV1-2 paired with TRAJ12, TRAJ20 or TRAJ33 defined MAIT TCRs, while TRAV10 paired with TRAJ18 defined iNKT TCRs. VDJdb, accessed 1 November 2021, was searched for CMV, EBV and SARS-CoV-2 annotated TCRs, with TCRs annotated for multiple antigens excluded. The raw public reads went through TCRdb reprocessing: fastp at Q25, MiXCR clone calling, in-frame beta chains kept. Rows with one shared CDR3 protein collapse into an entry with the most common genes and DNA. TCRdb, not the original authors, processed these V and J calls. The sample data list under 60,000 distinct CDR3 sequences, and 8.7% of these were observed just once. Clones ranked in the top ten supply almost 4% of the sample.

The clonotype originates from an adult who was a healthcare worker with PCR-confirmed SARS-CoV-2 infection or an uninfected control (not recorded which). The sample consisted of whole blood, taken at baseline. The rearranged chain carries TRBV6-5 and TRBJ2-2, with 10 bases in between that match TRBD2. For the CDR3, the sequence is CASSPLAGANTGELFF. The nucleotide sequence reads as follows: TGTGCCAGCAGTCCGCTAGCGGGGGCGAACACCGGGGAGCTGTTTTTT.